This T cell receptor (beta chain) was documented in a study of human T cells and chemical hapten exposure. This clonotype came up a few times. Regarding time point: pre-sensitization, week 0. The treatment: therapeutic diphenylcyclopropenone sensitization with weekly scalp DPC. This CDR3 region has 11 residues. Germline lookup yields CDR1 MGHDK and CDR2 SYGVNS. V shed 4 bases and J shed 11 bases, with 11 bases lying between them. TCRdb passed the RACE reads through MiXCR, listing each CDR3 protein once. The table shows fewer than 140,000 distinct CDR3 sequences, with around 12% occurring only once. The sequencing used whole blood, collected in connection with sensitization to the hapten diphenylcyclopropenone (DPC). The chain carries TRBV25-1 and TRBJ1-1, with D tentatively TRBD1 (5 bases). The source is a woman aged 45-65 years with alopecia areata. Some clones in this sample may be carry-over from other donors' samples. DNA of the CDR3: TGTGCCAGCAGTGGGGGCATGGGGGCTTTCTTT. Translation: CASSGGMGAFF.